What follows are 31 T cell receptor beta chains derived from one specimen sequenced in a study of CD8 T cell repertoires and HIV-1 epitope variants. Here immunoSEQ multiplex PCR was the method, and the copy in TCRdb shows in-frame clones only, minus some. The sample lists about 4,600 clones; approximately 62% were seen once. Which antigens these TCRs recognize remains unknown. The sequenced material came from cultured CD8+ T cells derived from PBMCs. All receptors derive from a male donor with HIV.

J is TRBJ2-5 and V is TRBV4-2; no reliable D call. The germline gives CDR1 LGHNA, CDR2 YNFKEQ. With 5 bases removed from V and 6 bases from J, the gap between germline ends came to 7 bases. This CDR3 region has 11 residues. In DNA, the CDR3 is TGTGCCAGCAGCGACCAGCAGACCCAGTACTTC. Translation gives CASSDQQTQYF.

The J gene is TRBJ1-6, the V gene TRBV28, with TRBD1 identical over 10 bases. This CDR3 has 15 amino acids. V lost 2 bases, J lost 11 bases, and 6 bases stayed unmatched. Germline CDR1 MDHEN, CDR2 SYDVKM. The CDR3 here is CASSLVGTGVAPLHF. The CDR3 region has the DNA TGTGCCAGCAGTTTAGTTGGGACAGGGGTGGCACCCCTCCACTTT.

V is TRBV29-1 and J is TRBJ2-5; 13 bases match TRBD2. With V trimmed by 2 bases and J by 5 bases, 8 bases remained unmatched. In germline, CDR1 is SQVTM, CDR2 ANQGSEA. This CDR3 is built from 16 residues. CDR3 region: CSVETPGLAGWETQYF. DNA for the CDR3: TGCAGCGTTGAAACCCCGGGACTAGCGGGATGGGAGACCCAGTACTTC.

This chain links TRBV6-5 with TRBJ1-1, with 7 bases matching TRBD1. Germline-derived CDR1 and CDR2 are MNHEY and SVGAGI. Losses at the gene ends were 2 bases for V and 8 bases for J; bases not matched to a gene: 2. This CDR3 is 12 amino acids long. The CDR3 here is CASSYTTGEAFF. As DNA, the CDR3 is TGTGCCAGCAGTTACACGACAGGGGAAGCTTTCTTT.

In this sample, this clone turned up a few times. The rearrangement joins TRBV30 to TRBJ1-4; TRBD1 matches at 10 bases. The V segment lost 0 bases and the J segment 6 bases; nucleotides outside the gene matches: 1. Germline loops: CDR1 GTSNPN, CDR2 SVGIG (reference sequence). The CDR3 length is 14 residues. In nucleotides, the CDR3 is TGTGCCTGGAGTGTAGGGACAGGGGATGAAAAACTGTTTTTT. Translating gives CAWSVGTGDEKLFF. The full variable domain, completed using reference TRBV30 and TRBJ1-4, is SQTIHQWPATLVQPVGSPLSLECTVEGTSNPNLYWYRQAAGRGLQLLFYSVGIGQISSEVPQNLSASRPQDRQFILSSKKLLLSDSGFYLCAWSVGTGDEKLFFGSGTQLSVL.

The chain links TRBV7-2 to TRBJ2-2; TRBD2 agrees at 7 bases. The CDR3 runs 16 residues. Trimming at V came to 2 bases and at J to 0 bases, leaving 3 bases not matched to a gene. CDR1 is SGHTA and CDR2 is FQGNSA in the germline V gene. The CDR3 is CASSLSGAPNTGELFF. For the CDR3, the DNA is TGTGCCAGCAGCTTAAGCGGGGCGCCGAACACCGGGGAGCTGTTTTTT.

In its sample, this clone was seen a few times. The chain is built from TRBV10-3 and TRBJ1-2; possible D gene TRBD1, 6 bases. Germline V gives CDR1 ENHRY, CDR2 SYGVKD. The ends were cut back, 5 bases at V and 6 bases at J, with 22 bases in the middle. The length of the CDR3 is 16 residues. CDR3 DNA: TGTGCCATCAGTCCTCAACTCGGAGAGGGGGTAAATGGCTACACCTTC. It encodes CAISPQLGEGVNGYTF.

The chain uses TRBV5-6 and TRBJ2-3; TRBD2 agrees at 10 bases. The V segment lost 4 bases and the J segment 3 bases; nucleotides outside the gene matches: 8. The CDR3 is made up of 16 amino acids. Germline V gene sequence: CDR1 SGHDT, CDR2 YYEEEE. CDR3 coding DNA: TGTGCCAGCAGCCCCACTAGCGGGAAAGATACAGATACGCAGTATTTT. Translated, it gives CASSPTSGKDTDTQYF.

The rearrangement joins TRBV4-2 to TRBJ2-1; 9 positions match TRBD1. V lost 4 bases to trimming and J lost 6 bases; unmatched junction nucleotides: 4. This CDR3 comprises 14 residues. Germline V gene sequence: CDR1 LGHNA, CDR2 YNFKEQ. CDR3 sequence (DNA): TGTGCCAGCAGCCCCGGGACAGGGATCAATGAGCAGTTCTTC. This encodes CASSPGTGINEQFF.

Only a few counts were recorded for this clone. The V and J genes are TRBV4-2 and TRBJ1-1; D gene unclear. V shed 4 bases and J shed 7 bases, with 10 bases lying between them. CDR3 size: 12 residues. CDR1 is LGHNA and CDR2 is YNFKEQ in the germline V gene. The DNA of the CDR3 is TGTGCCAGCAGCCCCTCTGGGGTTGAAGCTTTCTTT. This translates into CASSPSGVEAFF.

By sample share, this clone is medium-sized. V is TRBV28 and J is TRBJ1-1, with TRBD1 matching over 8 bases. CDR1 is MDHEN and CDR2 is SYDVKM in the germline V gene. The J segment lost 8 bases and the V segment lost 5 bases, leaving 7 bases of the junction unmatched. The CDR3 loop spans 13 amino acids. This chain's CDR3 is CASSPIGTGEAFF. The DNA of the CDR3 is TGTGCCAGCAGTCCCATTGGGACAGGAGAAGCTTTCTTT.

The rearrangement uses TRBV5-1 and TRBJ2-7, with TRBD2 as a possible D gene (5 bases). Looked up from germline, CDR1 is SGHRS and CDR2 is YFSETQ. Trimming pared 1 base from V and 0 bases from J, leaving 8 bases between. The CDR3 covers 14 residues. CDR3 in amino acids: CASSLSGASYEQYF. The CDR3 DNA follows: TGCGCCAGCAGCTTGAGCGGAGCCTCCTACGAGCAGTACTTC.

The chain uses TRBV15 and TRBJ2-7, with 9 bases identical to TRBD2. There are 17 residues in the CDR3. V shed 1 base, J shed 0 bases, and the junction held 7 bases outside the gene matches. Germline V gene data show CDR1 as LNHNV and CDR2 as YYDKDF (reference sequence). The DNA for the CDR3 is TGTGCCACCAGCAGAGCAACCTTAGCGGGGGACTCCTACGAGCAGTACTTC. It translates to CATSRATLAGDSYEQYF. Together with reference TRBV15 and TRBJ2-7, the CDR3 gives the full variable domain: DAMVIQNPRYQVTQFGKPVTLSCSQTLNHNVMYWYQQKSSQAPKLLFHYYDKDFNNEADTPDNFQSRRPNTSFCFLDIRSPGLGDTAMYLCATSRATLAGDSYEQYFGPGTRLTVT.

This chain joins TRBV19 and TRBJ2-2; 8 nucleotides line up with TRBD1. Germline CDR1 reads LNHDA; CDR2 reads SQIVND (reference sequence). Trimming took 3 bases from V and 4 from J; bases not matched to a gene: 7. The CDR3 sequence is 16 residues long. The CDR3: CASSIGQGAGTGELFF. The DNA of the CDR3 is TGTGCCAGTAGTATTGGGCAGGGGGCTGGCACCGGGGAGCTGTTTTTT. Supplemented by reference TRBV19 and TRBJ2-2, the full variable domain reads DGGITQSPKYLFRKEGQNVTLSCEQNLNHDAMYWYRQDPGQGLRLIYYSQIVNDFQKGDIAEGYSVSREKKESFPLTVTSAQKNPTAFYLCASSIGQGAGTGELFFGEGSRLTVL.

This clone turned up a few times. This chain joins TRBV11-3 and TRBJ2-7; D is unresolved. The V gene's germline CDR1 is SGHNT and CDR2 YENEEA. V was cut by 2 bases and J by 5 bases, with 10 bases left in between. CDR3 length equals 13 residues. The CDR3 protein is CASSLTRWDEQYF. The CDR3 DNA reads as TGTGCCAGCAGCTTAACACGGTGGGACGAGCAGTACTTC.

The genes are TRBV7-9 and TRBJ1-1; unclear D gene. This CDR3 spans 12 amino acids. V shed 1 base and J shed 0 bases, with 0 bases lying between them. Germline loops: CDR1 SEHNR, CDR2 FQNEAQ (reference sequence). The CDR3 loop is CASSLVNTEAFF. CDR3 nucleotide sequence: TGTGCCAGCAGCTTAGTGAACACTGAAGCTTTCTTT.

The chain has TRBV4-3 and TRBJ2-1; 13 bases match TRBD2. V lost 4 bases, J lost 6 bases, and 3 bases stayed unmatched. The length of the CDR3 is 15 residues. The germline V gene encodes CDR1 LGHNA and CDR2 YSLEER. CDR3: CASSLGLAGVNEQFF. The CDR3 DNA reads TGCGCCAGCAGCCTAGGACTAGCGGGGGTCAATGAGCAGTTCTTC.

This clone was recorded a few times. The gene calls are TRBV9 and TRBJ2-1, with 7 bases lining up with TRBD2. The ends lost 4 bases at V and 2 bases at J; junction bases unmatched: 6. There are 15 residues in the CDR3. Germline lookup yields CDR1 SGDLS and CDR2 YYNGEE. The DNA of the CDR3 is TGTGCCAGCAGCATGAGCGGGACCCCCTACAATGAGCAGTTCTTC. Its protein is CASSMSGTPYNEQFF.

J is TRBJ2-2 and V is TRBV9, with 8 nucleotides matching TRBD1. Germline CDR1 and CDR2: SGDLS and YYNGEE. This CDR3 is 16 amino acids long. J gave up 6 bases and V 0 bases, and 7 bases lay outside the gene matches. The CDR3: CASSVAGTGPPGELFF. The CDR3 coding sequence is TGTGCCAGCAGCGTAGCTGGGACAGGTCCCCCCGGGGAGCTGTTTTTT.

This clone showed up just once. The chain couples TRBV9 to TRBJ1-5, with 8 bases lining up with TRBD1. The germline V gene has CDR1 SGDLS and CDR2 YYNGEE. The CDR3 length is 15 residues. V was clipped by 4 bases and J by 5 bases; unmatched bases: 8. DNA for the CDR3: TGTGCCAGCAGCCTAGGACAGGGATTCCATCAGCCCCAGCATTTT. Translating it yields CASSLGQGFHQPQHF.

V and J are TRBV28 and TRBJ1-3; no clear D gene. Germline CDR1 is MDHEN and CDR2 is SYDVKM. Trimming pared 6 bases from V and 0 bases from J, leaving 9 bases between. The CDR3 sequence is 14 residues long. The CDR3 protein is CASSGKTSGNTIYF. DNA of the CDR3: TGTGCCAGCAGCGGGAAGACCTCTGGAAACACCATATATTTT.

The chain employs TRBV19 and TRBJ2-3, with 8 nucleotides matching TRBD2. Trimming took 6 bases from V and 4 from J; bases not matched to a gene: 15. Germline V gives CDR1 LNHDA, CDR2 SQIVND (reference sequence). The CDR3 spans 17 residues. In DNA, the CDR3 is TGTGCCAGTAGAGGGCCGACTAGCGACGGCTGGGCAGATACGCAGTATTTT. Encoded protein: CASRGPTSDGWADTQYF.

This clone was seen just once. The V and J genes are TRBV9 and TRBJ2-3; 7 positions match TRBD1. With 6 bases clipped from V and 0 bases from J, the junction kept 4 bases outside the gene matches. There are 14 residues in the CDR3. Germline loops: CDR1 SGDLS, CDR2 YYNGEE. CDR3 in DNA: TGTGCCAGCAAGGGGACAGCGAGCACAGATACGCAGTATTTT. As protein: CASKGTASTDTQYF.

V usage is TRBV5-4 and J usage is TRBJ1-1; 7 bases agree with TRBD1. Germline-derived CDR1 and CDR2 are SGHNT and YYREEE (reference sequence). The CDR3 loop spans 14 amino acids. Germline trimming cut 4 bases from V and 1 base from J; bases unmatched to any gene: 4. The CDR3 DNA sequence: TGTGCCAGCAGCCTTTGGACAGGGAACACTGAAGCTTTCTTT. Translation: CASSLWTGNTEAFF.

This chain joins TRBV4-2 and TRBJ2-7; TRBD1 matches at 7 bases. Unmatched junction bases numbered 3, after V lost 2 bases and J lost 5 bases. Germline CDR1 and CDR2: LGHNA and YNFKEQ. CDR3 size: 13 residues. The CDR3 region has the DNA TGTGCCAGCAGCCAAACAGGGGTCAACGAGCAGTACTTC. Amino acid sequence: CASSQTGVNEQYF.

V usage is TRBV4-1 and J usage is TRBJ2-7; TRBD2 matches 8 bases. Looked up from germline, CDR1 is MGHRA and CDR2 is YSYEKL. J lost 2 bases, V lost 5 bases, and 5 bases had no gene match. The CDR3 covers 14 residues. The CDR3 DNA sequence: TGCGCCAGCAGCGCAACTAGCGGAGCCTACGAGCAGTACTTC. Translated: CASSATSGAYEQYF.

V usage is TRBV4-2 and J usage is TRBJ1-1; weak D call: TRBD1 (5 bases). V lost 1 base and J lost 8, with 17 bases in between. The CDR3 totals 15 residues. Germline CDR1 is LGHNA and CDR2 is YNFKEQ. CDR3 in amino acids: CASSQVSGRDIEAFF. CDR3 nucleotide sequence: TGTGCCAGCAGCCAAGTAAGTGGCAGGGATATCGAAGCTTTCTTT.

This chain connects TRBV7-2 to TRBJ2-5; TRBD1 matches at 8 bases. CDR1 SGHTA and CDR2 FQGNSA come from the germline V gene. The V gene end was trimmed by 4 bases and the J gene end by 5 bases; junction bases not matched to a gene: 18. CDR3 length equals 18 residues. CDR3 loop: CASSSPGQAIIWEETQYF. The CDR3 DNA is TGTGCCAGCAGCTCCCCGGGACAGGCCATTATATGGGAGGAGACCCAGTACTTC. Full variable domain (remainder filled in from reference TRBV7-2 and TRBJ2-5): GAGVSQSPSNKVTEKGKDVELRCDPISGHTALYWYRQSLGQGLEFLIYFQGNSAPDKSGLPSDRFSAERTGGSVSTLTIQRTQQEDSAVYLCASSSPGQAIIWEETQYFGPGTRLLVL.

This chain links TRBV7-3 with TRBJ2-3; TRBD2 aligns across 7 bases. Losses at the gene ends were 0 bases for V and 5 bases for J; bases not matched to a gene: 5. The CDR3 spans 15 residues. Germline values: CDR1 SGHTA, CDR2 FQGTGA. CDR3 protein: CASSLTTSRGDTQYF. The CDR3 DNA reads as TGTGCCAGCAGCTTAACGACTAGCCGCGGAGATACGCAGTATTTT.

The table lists this clone with a few counts. Here the CDR3 reads CASSQELGLNTEAFF. As DNA, the CDR3 is TGCGCCAGCAGCCAAGAACTGGGACTGAACACTGAAGCTTTCTTT. The chain joins TRBV4-3 to TRBJ1-1, with D possibly TRBD1 on 5 matching bases. The V end was cut by 0 bases, the J end by 0 bases, with 8 bases between. This CDR3 has 15 amino acids. CDR1 is LGHNA and CDR2 is YSLEER in the germline V gene.

The V and J genes are TRBV4-2 and TRBJ1-2, with 7 bases matching TRBD1. From germline, CDR1 is LGHNA and CDR2 YNFKEQ. This CDR3 has 14 amino acids. V lost 5 bases, J lost 8 bases, and 11 bases stayed unmatched. The CDR3 DNA reads as TGTGCCAGCAGCTGGCAGGAGACAGGGCTCGGCTACACCTTC. Residues: CASSWQETGLGYTF.